This T cell receptor (beta chain) was identified in a study of T cells after yellow fever vaccination (dated by TCRdb to about 2019). For the study in its entirety: The SMART-Seq v4 Ultra Low Input RNA kit was used to prepare libraries from fractions with low cell numbers. To follow T-cell clones before and after both primary and booster YFV17D yellow fever vaccination, bulk TCR alpha and beta repertoires underwent longitudinal sequencing. Bulk PBMC replicates and cell subsets were isolated from blood drawn at multiple timepoints before and after both primary and secondary immunization. Two healthy male donors made up the cohort, one aged 18 to 29 years and the other aged 30 to 40 years. Study-wide conclusions, independent of this receptor: Most clones expanded after primary vaccination were re-detected after the booster (almost 97% of CD4 and 88% of CD8), suggesting broad memory maintenance. Because only a couple of donors were included in the study, the extent to which the findings can be generalized is limited. A small fraction of clonotypes appeared in both the CD4 and CD8 compartments, likely as a result of convergent recombination. The secondary T-cell response was found to be weaker but faster than the primary response, with a peak reached on day 5 rather than on day 15. Computational filtering was required because FACS-sorted repertoires could contain abundant contaminating clonotypes from the bulk population.

The data were produced on an Illumina NovaSeq 6000. TCR cDNA was synthesized by 5'RACE template switching, which introduced a universal primer site and unique molecular identifiers. Priming for cDNA synthesis came from both the TCR alpha and TCR beta constant segments. Library amplification involved two PCR steps, and the second step added sample barcodes and sequencing adapters. Libraries were sequenced on Illumina HiSeq 2500 (2x100 bp) or NovaSeq (2x150 bp). The original pipeline was this. Demultiplexing of reads and collapsing into UMI consensus sequences were performed with MIGEC, and V(D)J alignment was carried out with MiXCR. Clonotypes responding to the vaccine were identified with edgeR on replicate PBMC samples, with the criteria of FDR below 0.01 and a log2 fold change above 5 up to day 15. Each bulk clonotype received a CD4 or CD8 identity based on whether the sequenced CD4 or CD8 repertoire contained that clonotype at higher abundance. Using fastp at Q25 and MiXCR, TCRdb reprocessed the public reads and kept productive beta chains. All rows with the same CDR3 protein become a single entry with the most common DNA and genes. The V and J calls follow TCRdb's processing rather than the paper's. This sample comprises 250,000 to 300,000 distinct CDR3 sequences, around 5.3% of them detected only once. 2.5% to 4% of the sample is taken by the ten largest.

This clonotype showed up many times. What this receptor recognizes is not known. Base qualities are missing; no much larger clone stands one base away. The treatment or condition label for this specimen denotes: live attenuated yellow fever vaccine strain. A standard Ficoll-Paque protocol was used to isolate PBMCs from peripheral blood. CD4 and CD8 T-cell fractions were isolated with Dynabeads CD4 and CD8 positive selection kits. RNA was extracted with TriZol from bulk PBMCs, CD4 and CD8 fractions, and dextramer-positive and dextramer-negative fractions. Spanning cysteine to phenylalanine, the CDR3 consists of 13 amino acids. The read is trimmed to its CDR3 DNA, 39 bases read in frame from base 1. The germline V gene encodes CDR1 SQVTM and CDR2 ANQGSEA. V was cut back by 4 bases and J by 5 bases, leaving a gap of 14 bases between them.

The chain uses TRBV29-1 and TRBJ2-5, and perhaps TRBD1 as D gene, on 6 matching bases. The source material was CD4+ T cells sorted from PBMCs, sampled on the day of the yellow fever booster vaccination. The clonotype was recovered from a man aged 18 to 29 who received the YFV17D yellow fever vaccine. The DNA sequence reads TGCAGCGTTGGACCCACAGGGCGGGAGACCCAGTACTTC. It codes for CSVGPTGRETQYF.